This TCR beta chain was captured by sequencing in a study of T cell responses to AZD1222 COVID-19 vaccine. Study-wide results and caveats: CD4 TCRs linked to vaccination spanned spike, dominating at 160-218 and 743-854. The study reported that nearly half of spike-specific TCRs target unmutated variant regions.

A note on this clone: The antigen remains undetermined.

CDR1 and CDR2 (germline): SGHVS, FQNEAQ. With 3 bases removed from V and 6 bases from J, the gap between germline ends came to 5 bases. This CDR3 has 11 amino acids. Data came from immunoSEQ multiplex PCR; TCRdb stores just in-frame clones and leaves some out. The repertoire holds roughly 120,000 clones, with roughly nine tenths as singletons. Sequencing was performed on peripheral blood, taken 28 days after the second AZD1222 dose. This TCR was recovered from an adult who received the AZD1222 COVID-19 vaccine. The rearrangement links TRBV7-8 to TRBJ1-1; D remains ambiguous. CDR3 loop: CASSFGPEAFF. The CDR3 nucleotides are TGTGCCAGCAGCTTCGGACCTGAAGCTTTCTTT.